These 8 T cell receptor beta chains were sequenced from one sample in a study of CD4 T cells in relation to SARS-CoV-2 and coronaviruses. The method was immunoSEQ multiplex PCR; TCRdb's version includes in-frame clones alone and lacks a portion of them. This table holds around 16,000 clones, just under 80% found once. CD4+ T cells from unexposed donors were obtained before the COVID-19 pandemic (2011-2018). Isolation of CD4+ T cells took place after 10 days in culture. No antigen has been identified for these receptors. Material for sequencing was CD4+ T cells from PBMCs, cultured in vitro. These receptors originate from a human donor in good health.

V usage is TRBV30 and J usage is TRBJ2-7; D might be TRBD2 (5 bases). Per the germline V gene, CDR1 is GTSNPN and CDR2 is SVGIG (reference sequence). The length of the CDR3 is 16 residues. V was clipped by 0 bases and J by 1 base, with 16 bases between them. CDR3 nucleotides: TGTGCCTGGAGTGTAGGTAGCGCCCGGGGATCCTACGAGCAGTACTTC. Translating it yields CAWSVGSARGSYEQYF.

This chain links TRBV7-9 with TRBJ2-3; D remains unclear. CDR3 length: 14 residues. Trimming left V 1 base short and J 2 bases short, with 7 bases between. CDR1 is SEHNR and CDR2 is FQNEAQ in the germline V gene (reference sequence). CDR3: CASSLGAPTDTQYF. The CDR3 DNA is TGTGCCAGCAGCTTAGGGGCGCCCACAGATACGCAGTATTTT.

V is TRBV5-1 and J is TRBJ2-3, with a weak D call TRBD2 (6 bases). In germline, CDR1 is SGHRS, CDR2 YFSETQ. Trimming removed 4 bases at V and 2 bases at J, with 14 bases between. The CDR3 has 15 amino acids. For the CDR3, the DNA is TGCGCCAGCAGCCGACGATGGGAGGCCACAGATACGCAGTATTTT. Its protein is CASSRRWEATDTQYF.

By share, this clone ranks as medium-sized. The chain couples TRBV28 to TRBJ2-2; the D is unclear. Trimming stripped 5 bases from V and 7 bases from J, with 14 bases between. This CDR3 spans 14 amino acids. Germline CDR1 is MDHEN and CDR2 is SYDVKM. The CDR3 loop is CASSVTPEHGELFF. The CDR3 DNA is TGTGCCAGCAGTGTGACACCGGAACACGGGGAGCTGTTTTTT.

V gene TRBV3-1 (or the pseudogene TRBV3-2) combines with J gene TRBJ2-1, with 11 bases matching TRBD2. The CDR3 is 16 residues long. Germline-derived CDR1 and CDR2 are LGHDT and YNNKEL (reference sequence). V was clipped by 2 bases and J by 5 bases; unmatched bases: 5. The CDR3 bases are TGTGCCAGCAGCCAAATTCGACTAGCGGGGAACAATGAGCAGTTCTTC. Its translation is CASSQIRLAGNNEQFF.

The chain has TRBV28 and TRBJ2-2; tentatively, D is TRBD1 (7 bases). The V and J ends lost 4 bases and 7 bases respectively, with 19 bases between them. The CDR3 runs 16 residues. Germline values: CDR1 MDHEN, CDR2 SYDVKM. CDR3 protein: CASSSTGRGFHGELFF. The CDR3 region has the DNA TGTGCCAGCAGTTCGACAGGGCGGGGTTTTCACGGGGAGCTGTTTTTT. Supplemented by reference TRBV28 and TRBJ2-2, the full variable domain reads DVKVTQSSRYLVKRTGEKVFLECVQDMDHENMFWYRQDPGLGLRLIYFSYDVKMKEKGDIPEGYSVSREKKERFSLILESASTNQTSMYLCASSSTGRGFHGELFFGEGSRLTVL.

This clone has only a few counts. The chain is built from TRBV19 and TRBJ2-7; TRBD2 agrees at 7 bases. CDR3 length: 17 residues. Losses at the gene ends were 0 bases for V and 1 base for J; bases not matched to a gene: 9. The germline V gene has CDR1 LNHDA and CDR2 SQIVND (reference sequence). The CDR3 bases are TGTGCCAGTAGTATAGAACTATCTAGCGGAGTGTCCTACGAGCAGTACTTC. Encoded protein: CASSIELSSGVSYEQYF.

The chain carries TRBV5-1 and TRBJ2-2, with 12 bases that match TRBD2. The CDR3 has 15 amino acids. V lost 7 bases and J lost 5; bases outside the gene matches: 6. Germline V gene sequence: CDR1 SGHRS, CDR2 YFSETQ. This CDR3 is CASLGLAGSTGELFF. The CDR3 DNA reads TGCGCCAGCCTAGGACTAGCGGGGTCTACCGGGGAGCTGTTTTTT.